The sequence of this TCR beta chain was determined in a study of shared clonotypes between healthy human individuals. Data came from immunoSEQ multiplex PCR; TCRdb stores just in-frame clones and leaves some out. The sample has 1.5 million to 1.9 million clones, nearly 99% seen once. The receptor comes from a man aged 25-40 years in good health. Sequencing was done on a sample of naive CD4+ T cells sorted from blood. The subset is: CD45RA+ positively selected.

CDR3 sequence (DNA): TGCGCCAGCAGCTTGTTCCCCGAGGCCAATGAGCAGTTCTTC. Its translation: CASSLFPEANEQFF. The rearrangement joins TRBV5-1 to TRBJ2-1; D is unresolved. The CDR3 covers 14 residues. Trimming took off 1 base at V and 6 bases at J, with 11 bases between the two ends. The V gene's germline CDR1 is SGHRS and CDR2 YFSETQ.